This T cell receptor beta chain comes out of a study of tumor-infiltrating lymphocytes in primary liver carcinoma. At least ten counts were recorded for this clonotype. What it recognizes is unknown. For each extraction, RNA and DNA were obtained together from roughly 20-30 mg of unsorted bulk tissue. Patients carried chronic HBV infection without prior treatment. The CDR3 sequence is 14 residues long. The V gene's germline CDR1 is GTSNPN and CDR2 SVGIG (reference sequence). Trimming pared 0 bases from V and 6 bases from J, leaving 11 bases between. TCR beta cDNA was made from approximately 500 ng total RNA with a constant-region primer. The TCR beta library was amplified through three nested multiplex PCR rounds in a modified ARM-PCR procedure. Investigators reported that the first two PCR rounds, at 10 cycles each, used TRBV1-TRBV30 forward primers with a C-beta reverse primer. TCRdb reanalysed the multiplex PCR reads using MiXCR and keeps one entry per CDR3 protein. This sample carries approximately 80,000 distinct CDR3 sequences, roughly 72% of them seen once, and the ten largest clones take 26%.

Study-level results: Researchers found tumor-adjacent and tumor-blood pairs overlapped less than tumor region pairs. Tumors significantly exceeded blood in top-250-clone fraction (p = 0.039).

V and J are TRBV30 and TRBJ2-2; unclear D gene. This TCR was sampled from a man aged 40-55 years with primary liver carcinoma and hepatitis B virus infection. The sequenced sample was tumor-adjacent normal liver tissue. CDR3 sequence reads: CAWSVLWGPGELFF. CDR3 bases: TGTGCCTGGAGTGTATTATGGGGTCCCGGGGAGCTGTTTTTT.